A selection of T cell receptor beta chains follows, all from one sample in a study of PD-1 blockade in classical Hodgkin lymphoma. The method was immunoSEQ multiplex PCR; TCRdb's version includes in-frame clones alone and lacks a portion of them. The data contain about 13,000 clones, roughly 77% of them singletons. The material was peripheral blood mononuclear cells (PBMCs), obtained at baseline. The source is a human donor with classical Hodgkin lymphoma. Each CDR3 is given with its conserved first and last residue. A D gene is named only where the DNA matches it firmly. Rows may omit the clone size; those that give it use once, few, many or a size class.

clone_size,v_call,cdr3_length,j_call,d_call,cdr3_nt,cdr3_aa
NA,TRBV6-1,15,TRBJ1-2,NA,TGTGCCAGCAGTGATGGGTTCGAAACCCGGTATGGCTACACCTTC,CASSDGFETRYGYTF
NA,TRBV6-9,13,TRBJ1-2,NA,TGTGCCAGCAGTTACGGGGGAAAATATGGCTACACCTTC,CASSYGGKYGYTF
NA,TRBV19,18,TRBJ1-1,TRBD1,TGTGCCAGTAGTATGGCCGGGACAGCCTCTTGGGTGAACACTGAAGCTTTCTTT,CASSMAGTASWVNTEAFF
NA,TRBV5-1,21,TRBJ2-2,TRBD2,TGCGCCAGCAGCCATATGACAGGGCTTCGACTAGCGGGAGGGCTCCCCGGGGAGCTGTTTTTT,CASSHMTGLRLAGGLPGELFF
NA,TRBV5-4,17,TRBJ1-3,TRBD1,TGTGCCAGCAGCTTGGGGGACAGGGCAAACTCTGGAAACACCATATATTTT,CASSLGDRANSGNTIYF
NA,TRBV19,12,TRBJ1-2,NA,TGTGCCAGTAGTATTGGAATCGTTGGCTACACCTTC,CASSIGIVGYTF
NA,TRBV6-1,18,TRBJ2-1,TRBD2,TGTGCCAGCAGTGAAGACTTTCCGGGACTAGCGGCCTACAATGAGCAGTTCTTC,CASSEDFPGLAAYNEQFF
once,TRBV30,13,TRBJ2-4,NA,TGTGCCTGGACCATGGGGGCCAAAAACATTCAGTACTTC,CAWTMGAKNIQYF
NA,TRBV11-2,15,TRBJ2-5,TRBD2,TGTGCCAGCAGCACCATTGGGGGGGTTTTGGAGACCCAGTACTTC,CASSTIGGVLETQYF
NA,TRBV5-1,16,TRBJ1-1,TRBD1,TGCGCCAGCAGCACTCCGGGACAGGGTGGTATGGGTGAAGCTTTCTTT,CASSTPGQGGMGEAFF
NA,TRBV10-2,14,TRBJ1-2,NA,TGCGCCAGCAGTGACGGGGGGGGATACTATGGCTACACCTTC,CASSDGGGYYGYTF
NA,TRBV4-1,15,TRBJ2-5,NA,TGCGCCAGCAGCCAAGCTTCGAGGACCCAAGAGACCCAGTACTTC,CASSQASRTQETQYF
NA,TRBV2,15,TRBJ2-7,TRBD2,TGTGCCAGCAAGCCAGGACTAGCGGGAGGGGGCGAGCAGTACTTC,CASKPGLAGGGEQYF
NA,TRBV5-4,14,TRBJ1-1,TRBD1,TGTGCCAGCAGCCATGCGGACAGGGACACTGAAGCTTTCTTT,CASSHADRDTEAFF
few,TRBV13,13,TRBJ1-1,NA,TGTGCCAGCAGTTTAGGGATGAACACTGAAGCTTTCTTT,CASSLGMNTEAFF
NA,TRBV4-1,14,TRBJ2-1,TRBD1,TGCGCCAGCTCCGGACAGGTCCCCTACAATGAGCAGTTCTTC,CASSGQVPYNEQFF
NA,TRBV16,15,TRBJ1-5,NA,TGTGCCAGCAGCCAAAGTGAGGTGTACAATCAGCCCCAGCATTTT,CASSQSEVYNQPQHF
NA,TRBV6-8,17,TRBJ2-7,NA,TGTGCCAGCAGTCCACCCCGCACAGAGGAACTCTCCTACGAGCAGTACTTC,CASSPPRTEELSYEQYF
NA,TRBV19,16,TRBJ2-2,NA,TGTGCCAGTAGTATAGTGACAGGAGGGAACACCGGGGAGCTGTTTTTT,CASSIVTGGNTGELFF
NA,TRBV19,13,TRBJ1-5,NA,TGTGCCAGCGGGGTCAATAGCAATCAGCCCCAGCATTTT,CASGVNSNQPQHF
once,TRBV10-1,15,TRBJ2-3,TRBD2,TGCGCCAGCAGTCCCAGCGGGGGGCACACAGATACGCAGTATTTT,CASSPSGGHTDTQYF
few,TRBV7-9,14,TRBJ2-5,NA,TGTGCCAGCAGCTTGAAACTCGTGGGAGGGACCCAGTACTTC,CASSLKLVGGTQYF
NA,TRBV19,14,TRBJ2-5,TRBD2,TGTGCCAGTAGGCCTACGGGACTAGCGGGAGTAAAGTACTTC,CASRPTGLAGVKYF
NA,TRBV28,15,TRBJ2-3,NA,TGTGCCAGCAGCCATGGAGGGGAAAGCACAGATACGCAGTATTTT,CASSHGGESTDTQYF
NA,TRBV7-2,15,TRBJ2-7,TRBD1,TGTGCCAGCAGCATATATCCGGGACAGGGATACGAGCAGTACTTC,CASSIYPGQGYEQYF
NA,TRBV4-3,16,TRBJ2-3,NA,TGCGCCAGCAGCCGGGTCCAGGACAGAATCACAGATACGCAGTATTTT,CASSRVQDRITDTQYF
NA,TRBV11-2,13,TRBJ2-7,NA,TGTGCCAGCAGCGTGACTAGTTCCTACGAGCAGTACTTC,CASSVTSSYEQYF
NA,TRBV7-9,15,TRBJ2-3,NA,TGTGCCAGCAGCCCTCCGGTTGCCCACACAGATACGCAGTATTTT,CASSPPVAHTDTQYF
NA,TRBV27,19,TRBJ2-3,TRBD2,TGTGCCAGCAGCCCCCGGACTAGCGGGAGGCCCTCTAGCACAGATACGCAGTATTTT,CASSPRTSGRPSSTDTQYF
NA,TRBV27,14,TRBJ1-2,TRBD1,TGTGCCAGCACCGTGCCGGGACAGGGGTATGGCTACACCTTC,CASTVPGQGYGYTF
NA,TRBV5-1,15,TRBJ1-3,NA,TGCGCCAGCAGCGTGGGACGGATCTCTGGAAACACCATATATTTT,CASSVGRISGNTIYF
NA,TRBV27,13,TRBJ2-7,NA,TGTGCCAGCAGTTCCACATTAAAGTACGAGCAGTACTTC,CASSSTLKYEQYF
NA,TRBV10-2,15,TRBJ1-1,NA,TGCGCCAGCAGTGAGTACAGGCTCATGAACACTGAAGCTTTCTTT,CASSEYRLMNTEAFF
NA,TRBV7-8,14,TRBJ2-2,NA,TGTGCCAGCAGCTTACAGGGTAACACCGGGGAGCTGTTTTTT,CASSLQGNTGELFF
NA,TRBV2,17,TRBJ1-4,NA,TGTGCCAGCAGTGAGAACGCCGGAGGGGGAACTAATGAAAAACTGTTTTTT,CASSENAGGGTNEKLFF
NA,TRBV4-3,15,TRBJ1-1,TRBD1,TGCGCCAGCAGCCAAGATGGGACAGGAACGTCTGAAGCTTTCTTT,CASSQDGTGTSEAFF
NA,TRBV5-4,15,TRBJ2-5,TRBD2,TGTGCCAGCAGCTGGGAGGGCCGGTACCAAGAGACCCAGTACTTC,CASSWEGRYQETQYF
NA,TRBV28,11,TRBJ1-2,NA,TGTGCCAGCAGTTCTACATATGGCTACACCTTC,CASSSTYGYTF
NA,TRBV7-2,15,TRBJ1-6,NA,TGTGCCAGCAGCCCGGCGGGTAGGGGAGGTTCACCCCTCCACTTT,CASSPAGRGGSPLHF
NA,TRBV10-2,19,TRBJ2-1,NA,TGCGCCAGCAGTGAGCTGGGACGGGATGTTGCCGTTAGGGCCCCATGGCAGTTCTTC,CASSELGRDVAVRAPWQFF
NA,TRBV5-4,18,TRBJ1-6,TRBD1,TGTGCCAGCAGCCAAAACCCCTTCGACAGGGATGTCAGTTCACCCCTCCACTTT,CASSQNPFDRDVSSPLHF
NA,TRBV19,14,TRBJ2-2,TRBD2,TGTGCCAGTAGTTTTGGACTAGGCACCGGGGAGCTGTTTTTT,CASSFGLGTGELFF
NA,TRBV28,16,TRBJ1-4,NA,TGTGCCAGCAGTACCGGACAGCCTTGGTCTAATGAAAAACTGTTTTTT,CASSTGQPWSNEKLFF
NA,TRBV2,11,TRBJ1-1,NA,TGTGCCAGCAGGAGAGGGGGGGGAGCTTTCTTT,CASRRGGGAFF
NA,TRBV27,14,TRBJ1-2,NA,TGTGCCAGCAGCCAACGCCGGAGGGATGGTGGCTACACCTTC,CASSQRRRDGGYTF
NA,TRBV6-1,17,TRBJ1-4,TRBD1,TGTGCCAGCAGTGTAAACAGGGGACTGGGGACTAATGAAAAACTGTTTTTT,CASSVNRGLGTNEKLFF
NA,TRBV28,12,TRBJ1-6,NA,TGTGCCAGCAGCTCCAATTATTCACCCCTCCACTTT,CASSSNYSPLHF
NA,TRBV29-1,14,TRBJ2-5,TRBD2,TGCAGCGTTGCCCTACGCGGGGGGGGAGAGACCCAGTACTTC,CSVALRGGGETQYF
NA,TRBV28,15,TRBJ1-6,TRBD1,TGTGCCAGCAGTTTTATTGGGACAGGGGCTTCACCCCTCCACTTT,CASSFIGTGASPLHF
NA,TRBV28,14,TRBJ2-5,TRBD2,TGTGCCAGCACCGGCGGGGGGGCCTCTAAGACCCAGTACTTC,CASTGGGASKTQYF
once,TRBV6-6,14,TRBJ2-1,NA,TGTGCCAGCAGTTACATATCGGGCTTCCATGAGCAGTTCTTC,CASSYISGFHEQFF
NA,TRBV30,15,TRBJ1-6,NA,TGTGCCTGGAGTGTCGAAAGCTCCTATAATTCACCCCTCCACTTT,CAWSVESSYNSPLHF
few,TRBV30,17,TRBJ2-5,TRBD2,TGTGCCTGGAGTGTAGGTAGACCACTAGCGATAAAAGAGACCCAGTACTTC,CAWSVGRPLAIKETQYF
NA,TRBV7-2,15,TRBJ2-5,TRBD2,TGTGCCAGCAGCCCCCTGGCGGGAGTCCAAGAGACCCAGTACTTC,CASSPLAGVQETQYF
NA,TRBV29-1,14,TRBJ2-1,TRBD2,TGCAGCGTCCGACTAGCGGACTCCTACAATGAGCAGTTCTTC,CSVRLADSYNEQFF
NA,TRBV5-4,16,TRBJ1-1,NA,TGTGCCAGCAGCAGACAAGCGACGAACTTGAACACTGAAGCTTTCTTT,CASSRQATNLNTEAFF
NA,TRBV9,14,TRBJ2-7,NA,TGTGCCAGCAGCGTAGGCCAGGCTACCTACGAGCAGTACTTC,CASSVGQATYEQYF